This T cell receptor beta chain was recorded in a study of identical twins. The authors used template switching to add a universal primer site and gave cDNA unique molecular identifiers. TCRdb analysed the 5' RACE reads with MiXCR anew, one entry per CDR3 protein. Of about 220,000 distinct CDR3 sequences in the sample, around 9.6% were seen once. This receptor was taken from a young woman in good health. Specimen: memory (CD45RO+) T cells sorted from blood.

The CDR3 loop is CARSKETFAQYF. For the CDR3, the DNA is TGTGCCAGGAGCAAAGAGACTTTCGCCCAGTACTTC. The rearrangement joins TRBV7-2 to TRBJ2-5; D is unresolved. The germline V and J ends were trimmed by 9 bases and 9 bases, with 17 bases remaining between them. The CDR3 length is 12 residues. Germline V lookup: CDR1 SGHTA, CDR2 FQGNSA.